A selection of T cell receptor beta chains follows, all from one sample in a study of blood T cell repertoires in COVID-19. The data were produced by immunoSEQ multiplex PCR, yet TCRdb's version contains in-frame clones alone and is incomplete. This table holds roughly 120,000 clones, roughly nine tenths found once. The material sequenced was peripheral blood. These receptors originate from a man aged 60-69 years with COVID-19, enrolled during active disease. CDR3s include the opening cysteine and the closing phenylalanine or tryptophan. D genes are given only for firm matches. Size is stated for part of the rows, as once, few or many counts, or as a class when the clone is expanded.

CDR3	DNA	J	V	size	D
CASSPAGDTQYF	TGTGCCAGCAGTCCGGCGGGAGATACGCAGTATTTT	TRBJ2-3	TRBV27	-	-
CASSQDTAQNQPQHF	TGTGCCAGCAGCCAAGATACAGCACAGAATCAGCCCCAGCATTTT	TRBJ1-5	TRBV3-1/TRBV3-2	-	-
CASSGTGQYTYGYTF	TGTGCCAGCTCAGGAACGGGACAGTATACTTATGGCTACACCTTC	TRBJ1-2	TRBV18	-	TRBD1
CASPPYRGSYNSPLHF	TGTGCCAGCCCTCCATATAGGGGCTCCTATAATTCACCCCTCCACTTT	TRBJ1-6	TRBV6-6	-	-
CASSSGQGIYNEQFF	TGCGCCAGCAGCTCGGGACAGGGGATCTACAATGAGCAGTTCTTC	TRBJ2-1	TRBV5-1	-	TRBD1
CASSLGTGVNYGYTF	TGTGCCAGCAGCCTGGGGACAGGGGTCAACTATGGCTACACCTTC	TRBJ1-2	TRBV21-1	-	-
CASSLGLAGGPNEQFF	TGTGCCAGCAGCTTGGGGCTAGCGGGAGGGCCGAATGAGCAGTTCTTC	TRBJ2-1	TRBV5-4	-	TRBD2
CASSLWGSGSYNEQFF	TGTGCCAGCAGCTTGTGGGGTAGCGGTTCCTACAATGAGCAGTTCTTC	TRBJ2-1	TRBV5-5	-	-
CASTARDRAEKLFF	TGTGCCAGCACCGCCCGGGACAGGGCTGAAAAACTGTTTTTT	TRBJ1-4	TRBV7-9	-	TRBD1
CASSDPGQGIYEQYF	TGTGCTAGCAGCGATCCGGGACAGGGTATCTACGAGCAGTACTTC	TRBJ2-7	TRBV7-7	-	TRBD1
CASSFLVSDYNEQFF	TGTGCCAGCAGCTTCTTGGTCTCAGACTACAATGAGCAGTTCTTC	TRBJ2-1	TRBV5-6	-	-
CASSPGGDSPLHF	TGTGCCAGTAGTCCAGGAGGGGATTCACCCCTCCACTTT	TRBJ1-6	TRBV19	-	-
CASASGIGRDTQYF	TGCGCCAGCGCTAGCGGGATCGGGAGGGATACGCAGTATTTT	TRBJ2-3	TRBV10-1	-	TRBD2
CASRVWASNEQFF	TGTGCCAGCAGGGTCTGGGCCTCGAATGAGCAGTTCTTC	TRBJ2-1	TRBV6-5	-	-
CATSRDIAAYNEQFF	TGTGCCACCAGCAGAGATATAGCGGCGTACAATGAGCAGTTCTTC	TRBJ2-1	TRBV15	-	-
CASNPGTGVPDLFF	TGTGCCAGTAACCCCGGGACAGGGGTCCCTGACCTGTTTTTT	TRBJ1-4	TRBV19	-	TRBD1
CASNPGLAGVGETQYF	TGTGCCAGTAACCCGGGACTAGCGGGAGTTGGAGAGACCCAGTACTTC	TRBJ2-5	TRBV19	-	TRBD2
CAWSATSGAEGNTIYF	TGTGCCTGGAGTGCTACCTCGGGTGCTGAGGGAAACACCATATATTTT	TRBJ1-3	TRBV30	-	-
CASSVEGTGNQPQHF	TGTGCCAGCAGCGTAGAGGGGACAGGGAATCAGCCCCAGCATTTT	TRBJ1-5	TRBV9	-	TRBD1
CASSAGTSGSFYEQYF	TGTGCCAGTAGTGCAGGGACTAGCGGGAGTTTCTACGAGCAGTACTTC	TRBJ2-7	TRBV19	-	TRBD2
CASSGQGFYEQYF	TGTGCCAGCAGTGGACAGGGGTTCTACGAGCAGTACTTC	TRBJ2-7	TRBV2	-	TRBD1
CATPTEAFF	TGTGCCACCCCTACTGAAGCTTTCTTT	TRBJ1-1	TRBV19	-	-
CASSRDSENTGELFF	TGCGCCAGCAGTAGGGACAGTGAGAACACCGGGGAGCTGTTTTTT	TRBJ2-2	TRBV10-1	once	TRBD1
CASSPYSSGSASNEQFF	TGCGCCAGCAGCCCTTATTCCAGCGGGAGTGCATCCAATGAGCAGTTCTTC	TRBJ2-1	TRBV4-1	-	TRBD2
CASSQVGRVRYEQYF	TGTGCCAGCAGCCAAGTTGGCAGGGTAAGATACGAGCAGTACTTC	TRBJ2-7	TRBV3-1/TRBV3-2	-	-
CARSRETQYF	TGTGCCAGAAGCCGAGAGACCCAGTACTTC	TRBJ2-5	TRBV5-3	-	-
CASSKGHQGDGYTF	TGTGCCAGTAGTAAGGGACACCAGGGAGACGGCTACACCTTC	TRBJ1-2	TRBV19	-	-
CASGYSASSTDTQYF	TGTGCTAGTGGTTATAGCGCTTCTAGCACAGATACGCAGTATTTT	TRBJ2-3	TRBV12-5	-	-
CASSSQGAGTEAFF	TGTGCCAGCAGCTCCCAGGGGGCGGGAACTGAAGCTTTCTTT	TRBJ1-1	TRBV5-5	-	TRBD1
CASSYLLDSGNTIYF	TGTGCCAGCAGTTACCTATTAGACTCTGGAAACACCATATATTTT	TRBJ1-3	TRBV6-6	once	-
CASSAKIESVELFF	TGTGCCAGCAGCGCTAAGATAGAGAGTGTAGAGCTGTTTTTT	TRBJ2-2	TRBV9	-	-
CASSTGTSGDNEQFF	TGTGCCAGCAGTACAGGGACTAGCGGGGACAATGAGCAGTTCTTC	TRBJ2-1	TRBV28	-	TRBD2
CASSGRPGSSYNEQFF	TGTGCCAGCAGCGGCCGACCAGGTTCTTCCTACAATGAGCAGTTCTTC	TRBJ2-1	TRBV7-6	-	-
CASSEFTGGTEAFF	TGTGCCAGCAGTGAATTTACAGGGGGCACTGAAGCTTTCTTT	TRBJ1-1	TRBV25-1	once	TRBD1
CSASRGTSGSYEQYF	TGCAGTGCTAGTAGGGGCACTAGCGGGAGCTACGAGCAGTACTTC	TRBJ2-7	TRBV20-1	-	TRBD2
CAISESWGQAYGYTF	TGTGCCATCAGTGAGTCGTGGGGGCAGGCCTATGGCTACACCTTC	TRBJ1-2	TRBV10-3	-	-
CASSYNSLRGNLIIDSPLHF	TGTGCCAGCAGTTACAACTCGCTCAGGGGGAATTTGATAATAGATTCACCCCTCCACTTT	TRBJ1-6	TRBV6-2/TRBV6-3	-	TRBD1
CASNIRPGTGEQFF	TGTGCCAGCAATATACGACCAGGTACAGGGGAGCAGTTCTTC	TRBJ2-1	TRBV2	-	-
CASSGPTGASSGNTIYF	TGTGCCAGCAGTGGACCGACAGGGGCCAGCTCTGGAAACACCATATATTTT	TRBJ1-3	TRBV6-1	-	TRBD1
CASSPVGNEQFF	TGTGCCAGCAGCCCAGTCGGGAATGAGCAGTTCTTC	TRBJ2-1	TRBV11-2	-	-
CASSLTDSNTGELFF	TGCGCCAGCAGCCTCACAGACAGTAACACCGGGGAGCTGTTTTTT	TRBJ2-2	TRBV5-1	-	-
CASSVGGPSDTQYF	TGTGCCAGCAGTGTGGGAGGGCCGTCAGATACGCAGTATTTT	TRBJ2-3	TRBV3-1/TRBV3-2	once	TRBD2
CAWSPGTRRTGELFF	TGTGCCTGGAGTCCTGGGACAAGACGGACCGGGGAGCTGTTTTTT	TRBJ2-2	TRBV30	-	-
CASSPGQGGAYSNQPQHF	TGTGCCAGCAGTCCCGGACAGGGTGGGGCCTATAGCAATCAGCCCCAGCATTTT	TRBJ1-5	TRBV27	-	TRBD1
CASRDRNTGELFF	TGTGCCAGCCGGGACAGGAACACCGGGGAGCTGTTTTTT	TRBJ2-2	TRBV12-3/TRBV12-4	-	TRBD1
CASSSSLAKNIQYF	TGTGCCAGCAGCTCCTCCCTGGCCAAAAACATTCAGTACTTC	TRBJ2-4	TRBV11-3	few	-